This T cell receptor (beta chain) was identified in a study of cytomegalovirus exposure and HLA in healthy donors. Points from the study as a whole: TRBV6-2, TRBV6-3 and some other V segments were excluded as indistinguishable. Previously analyzed data showed that most TCR beta V segments were productive at a frequency of about 90% or about 30%.

The CDR3 runs 15 residues. Germline CDR1 MGHRA, CDR2 YSYEKL. V gave up 4 bases and J gave up 4 bases; unmatched junction bases: 1. Primers for the PCR totalled 60 Vbeta and 13 Jbeta. Method: immunoSEQ multiplex PCR; TCRdb's copy keeps in-frame clones and lacks some. This sample has around 68,000 clones, with 65% to 90% found just once. Nominal health characterized the donors when sampled, though unrecorded immune exposures were likely. This clone was detected only a few times. Its specificity is unknown. The clonotype comes from a female donor in good health and CMV-seronegative. Sequenced input: PBMCs. The gene calls are TRBV4-1 and TRBJ2-2; 12 bases are shared with TRBD2. In DNA form, the CDR3 reads TGCGCCAGCAGCCCGACTAGCGGGGGCACCGGGGAGCTGTTTTTT. Translated: CASSPTSGGTGELFF.